The T cell receptor (beta chain) under discussion was sequenced for a study of T cells in Graves' hyperthyroidism and ophthalmopathy. Researchers amplified the TCR beta CDR3 regions from RNA transcripts. Carried out on the TCR CDR3, a first-round RT-PCR used the HTBI primer set. Using its own MiXCR run on the multiplex PCR reads, TCRdb lists one record per CDR3 protein. The sample carries around 35,000 distinct CDR3 sequences, about 53% recorded once. CDR3 length equals 14 residues. Per germline, CDR1 LNHNV and CDR2 YYDKDF (reference sequence). Trimming removed 2 bases from V and 5 bases from J; junction bases left unmatched: 4.

Material: blood. The clonotype was recovered from a woman between 35 and 50 years old with Graves' ophthalmopathy. The V call is TRBV15, the J call TRBJ2-7; 9 bases map to TRBD1. The CDR3 reads CATSRQDRGDEQYF. In DNA, the CDR3 is TGTGCCACCAGCAGACAGGACAGGGGCGACGAGCAGTACTTC.